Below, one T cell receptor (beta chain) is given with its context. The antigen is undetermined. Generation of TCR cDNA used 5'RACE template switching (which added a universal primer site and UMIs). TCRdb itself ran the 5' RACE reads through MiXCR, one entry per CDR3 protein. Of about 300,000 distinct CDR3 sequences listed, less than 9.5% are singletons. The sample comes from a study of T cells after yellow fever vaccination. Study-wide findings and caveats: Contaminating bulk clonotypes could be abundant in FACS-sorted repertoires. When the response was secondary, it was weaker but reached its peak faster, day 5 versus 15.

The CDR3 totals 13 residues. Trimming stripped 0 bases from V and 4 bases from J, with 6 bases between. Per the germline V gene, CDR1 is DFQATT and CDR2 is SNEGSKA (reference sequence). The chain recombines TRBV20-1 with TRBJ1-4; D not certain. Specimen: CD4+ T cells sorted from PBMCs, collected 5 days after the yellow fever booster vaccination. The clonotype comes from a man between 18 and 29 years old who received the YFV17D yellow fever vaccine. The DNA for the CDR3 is TGCAGTGCTAGAGAACCGAATAATGAAAAACTGTTTTTT. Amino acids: CSAREPNNEKLFF.